What follows describes a single TCR beta chain. This sample was included in a study of beta chain features in type 1 diabetes. At the level of the study: The patients were much like the healthy donors in age, gender and cell yields.

Purities over 98% were achieved in all sorted populations. cDNA synthesis used the whole RNA isolate, giving expressed TCRB sequences. Repertoires were generated with immunoSEQ multiplex PCR, while TCRdb's copy carries only in-frame clones and drops some. The sample consists of roughly 450,000 clones, approximately 10% of them appearing once. The receptor was derived from a woman aged 18-29 years in good health. The sequenced material came from naive CD4+ T cells from blood.

The CDR3 spells CASSLTDYEQYV. The CDR3 DNA is TGTGCCAGCAGCTTGACAGACTACGAGCAGTACGTC. The chain has TRBV5-6 and TRBJ2-7; D unresolved. The CDR3 extends over 12 amino acids. Germline lookup yields CDR1 SGHDT and CDR2 YYEEEE. Trimming took off 1 base at V and 3 bases at J, with 5 bases between the two ends.